This TCR beta chain was obtained from a study of shared clonotypes between healthy human individuals. A note on this clone: Its antigen is as yet unknown.

The deep-level immunoSEQ assay was used. When replicate PCRs were run on sorted subsets, they used 200 to 250 ng DNA, about 30,000 T cell genomes. The table came from immunoSEQ multiplex PCR; TCRdb's copy has only in-frame clones and leaves some out. Of roughly 2,500,000 clones listed, 80% to 95% are singletons. The V and J ends lost 0 bases and 2 bases respectively, with 12 bases between them. The CDR3 totals 16 residues. Germline values: CDR1 SGHDT, CDR2 YYEEEE. General study results and limits: Naive subsets typically showed greater estimated richness than memory subsets. Read depth was anticipated to influence clonotype sharing among donors.

The chain carries TRBV5-6 and TRBJ2-1; D gene unclear. Material: naive CD4+ T cells from PBMCs. Noted subset: CD45RA+ positively selected. This clonotype was sampled from a man between 18 and 29 years old in good health. Some clones in this sample may be carry-over from other donors' samples. The CDR3 bases are TGTGCCAGCAGCTTGGATCCCAGAGGTGCCTACAATGAGCAGTTCTTC. Encoded protein: CASSLDPRGAYNEQFF.